A selection of T cell receptor beta chains follows, all from one sample in a study of blood T cell repertoires in COVID-19. The method was immunoSEQ multiplex PCR; TCRdb's version includes in-frame clones alone and lacks a portion of them. This sample has 200,000 to 250,000 clones, with approximately 87% found just once. Sequencing was carried out using PBMCs or T cells enriched from blood (not recorded which). These receptor sequences come from a woman aged 50 to 65 in a cohort exposed to, infected with or recovered from COVID-19 (not recorded which). CDR3s include the opening cysteine and the closing phenylalanine or tryptophan. Each record gives: J gene, V gene, D gene, clone size, CDR3 protein, CDR3 DNA. The D gene is left open where the match is weak. Rows give clone size only sometimes, using once, few, many, or a class for an expanded clone.

TRBJ2-1,TRBV5-6,TRBD2,NA,CASSLVGGGEQFF,TGTGCCAGCAGCTTGGTTGGCGGGGGGGAGCAGTTCTTC
TRBJ1-1,TRBV10-1,NA,NA,CASSEGVNTEAFF,TGCGCCAGCTCTGAGGGGGTGAACACTGAAGCTTTCTTT
TRBJ2-5,TRBV7-9,NA,once,CASSSLARTQYF,TGTGCCAGCAGCTCCCTGGCCCGGACCCAGTACTTC
TRBJ1-3,TRBV30,NA,NA,CACPGFGSGNTIYF,TGTGCCTGCCCAGGGTTCGGGTCTGGAAACACCATATATTTT
TRBJ2-3,TRBV7-9,TRBD2,NA,CASSLVRTSGGASDTQYF,TGTGCCAGCAGCTTAGTCCGAACTAGCGGGGGGGCATCAGATACGCAGTATTTT
TRBJ2-5,TRBV18,TRBD2,NA,CASSPPRTSGGQYF,TGTGCCAGCTCACCCCCCCGGACTAGCGGGGGACAGTACTTC
TRBJ1-2,TRBV7-9,TRBD1,NA,CASSSYDRERDYGYTF,TGTGCCAGCAGCTCCTATGACAGGGAGCGCGACTATGGCTACACCTTC
TRBJ1-4,TRBV11-2,TRBD1,NA,CASRRDRGNEKLFF,TGTGCCAGCAGAAGAGACAGGGGGAATGAAAAACTGTTTTTT
TRBJ1-6,TRBV6-5,NA,NA,CASSSNRDSPLHF,TGTGCCAGCAGTTCAAACAGGGATTCACCCCTCCACTTT
TRBJ1-1,TRBV27,NA,NA,CASTPWAGAGTEAFF,TGTGCCAGCACCCCCTGGGCGGGGGCAGGCACTGAAGCTTTCTTT
TRBJ1-3,TRBV7-2,NA,NA,CASSLGWSGNTIYF,TGTGCCAGCAGCTTAGGGTGGAGTGGAAACACCATATATTTT
TRBJ1-1,TRBV6-2/TRBV6-3,NA,NA,CASSYPPGSLNTEAFF,TGTGCCAGCAGTTACCCGCCAGGCAGTCTGAACACTGAAGCTTTCTTT
TRBJ1-3,TRBV5-1,TRBD1,NA,CASSTGQGRFDSGNTIYF,TGCGCCAGCAGCACGGGACAGGGGAGGTTCGACTCTGGAAACACCATATATTTT
TRBJ2-7,TRBV27,NA,NA,CASSLSRDLYEQYF,TGTGCCAGCAGTTTATCCAGGGATCTCTACGAGCAGTACTTC
TRBJ1-1,TRBV7-8,NA,NA,CASSLARTFGGANPYMNTEAFF,TGTGCCAGCAGCTTAGCTCGGACCTTTGGGGGCGCGAACCCTTACATGAACACTGAAGCTTTCTTT
TRBJ1-3,TRBV6-5,NA,NA,CASNGAGSGNTIYF,TGTGCCAGTAATGGGGCTGGCTCTGGAAACACCATATATTTT
TRBJ1-1,TRBV5-1,TRBD1,once,CASRPHRGQGKLTEAFF,TGCGCCAGCAGACCGCACCGAGGACAGGGTAAACTAACTGAAGCTTTCTTT
TRBJ1-3,TRBV6-5,NA,NA,CASSITGGNTIYF,TGTGCCAGCAGCATTACAGGTGGAAACACCATATATTTT
TRBJ1-2,TRBV6-6,NA,NA,CASSLMTGRDYGYTF,TGTGCCAGCAGCCTCATGACGGGGAGGGACTATGGCTACACCTTC
TRBJ2-2,TRBV5-4,TRBD2,few,CASSRTSGGAAGELFF,TGTGCCAGCAGCCGGACGAGCGGGGGGGCAGCCGGGGAGCTGTTTTTT
TRBJ1-1,TRBV28,NA,NA,CASSGIQGTEAFF,TGTGCCAGCAGTGGTATACAGGGTACTGAAGCTTTCTTT
TRBJ1-2,TRBV5-4,NA,NA,CASSLGREARIYGYTF,TGTGCCAGCAGCTTGGGAAGAGAAGCCCGAATCTATGGCTACACCTTC
TRBJ1-1,TRBV19,TRBD1,NA,CASRSGGLFNTEAFF,TGTGCCAGTAGATCAGGGGGGCTGTTTAACACTGAAGCTTTCTTT
TRBJ1-1,TRBV10-3,NA,NA,CAISESRGTEAFF,TGTGCCATCAGTGAGTCAAGGGGCACTGAAGCTTTCTTT
TRBJ2-5,TRBV19,TRBD1,NA,CASSIEAAGQGYETQYF,TGTGCCAGTAGTATAGAAGCGGCGGGACAGGGTTACGAGACCCAGTACTTC
TRBJ2-1,TRBV5-6,NA,NA,CASSSRRASGAINEQFF,TGTGCCAGCAGCTCCAGGAGGGCCAGCGGCGCGATTAATGAGCAGTTCTTC
TRBJ2-1,TRBV20-1,NA,NA,CSASENEQFF,TGCAGTGCTTCCGAGAATGAGCAGTTCTTC
TRBJ1-2,TRBV6-5,NA,NA,CASSYRRDYGYTF,TGTGCCAGCAGTTACCGCCGGGACTATGGCTACACCTTC
TRBJ2-1,TRBV29-1,TRBD2,once,CSARRGGNEQFF,TGCAGCGCCCGGCGGGGGGGCAATGAGCAGTTCTTC
TRBJ2-2,TRBV27,NA,NA,CASSATRAGTGELFF,TGTGCCAGCAGTGCCACGAGGGCTGGCACCGGGGAGCTGTTTTTT
TRBJ1-2,TRBV28,TRBD1,NA,CASSSSWTGGSYGYTF,TGTGCCAGCAGTTCCTCCTGGACAGGTGGTTCCTATGGCTACACCTTC